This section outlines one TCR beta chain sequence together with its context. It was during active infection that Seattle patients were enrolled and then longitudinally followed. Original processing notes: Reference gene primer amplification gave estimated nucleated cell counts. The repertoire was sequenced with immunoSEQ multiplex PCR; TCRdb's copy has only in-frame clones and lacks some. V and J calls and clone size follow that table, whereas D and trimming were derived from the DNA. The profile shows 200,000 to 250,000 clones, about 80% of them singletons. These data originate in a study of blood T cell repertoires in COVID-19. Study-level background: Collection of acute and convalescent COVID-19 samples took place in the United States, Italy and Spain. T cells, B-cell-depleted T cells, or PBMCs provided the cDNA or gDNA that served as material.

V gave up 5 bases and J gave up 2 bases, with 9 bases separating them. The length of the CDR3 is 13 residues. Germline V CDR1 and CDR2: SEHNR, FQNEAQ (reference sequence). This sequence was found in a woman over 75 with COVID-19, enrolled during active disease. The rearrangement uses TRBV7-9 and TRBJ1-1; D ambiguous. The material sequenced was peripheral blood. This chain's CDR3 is CASSMDFNTEAFF. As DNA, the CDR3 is TGTGCCAGCAGCATGGACTTTAACACTGAAGCTTTCTTT.